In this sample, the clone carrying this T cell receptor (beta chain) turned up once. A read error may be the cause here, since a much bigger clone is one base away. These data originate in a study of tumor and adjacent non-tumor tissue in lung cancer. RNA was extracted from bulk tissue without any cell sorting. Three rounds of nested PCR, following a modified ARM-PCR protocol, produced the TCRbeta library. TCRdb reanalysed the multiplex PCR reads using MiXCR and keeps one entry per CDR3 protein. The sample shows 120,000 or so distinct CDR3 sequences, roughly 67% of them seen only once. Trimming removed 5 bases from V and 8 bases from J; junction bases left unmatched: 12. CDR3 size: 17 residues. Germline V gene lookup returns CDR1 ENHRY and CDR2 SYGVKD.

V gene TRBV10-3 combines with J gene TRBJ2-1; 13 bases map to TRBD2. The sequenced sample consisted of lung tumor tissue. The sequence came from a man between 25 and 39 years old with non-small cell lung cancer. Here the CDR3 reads CAISKLTSGGLRDEQFF. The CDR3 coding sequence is TGTGCCATCAGTAAGTTGACTAGCGGGGGGTTGCGCGATGAGCAGTTCTTC.